The present T cell receptor beta chain was sequenced within a study of PD-1 blockade in mismatch repair-deficient tumors. All patients were mismatch repair deficient, assessed by either PCR or immunohistochemistry. Sequenced by immunoSEQ multiplex PCR; TCRdb stores in-frame clones only, minus some. The sample records about 38,000 clones, roughly 77% being singletons. Study-level findings and limits: After pembrolizumab, tumor-resident clones rose rapidly, then generally contracted before radiologic responses.

Germline lookup yields CDR1 MNHNS and CDR2 SASEGT. The CDR3 extends over 14 amino acids. Trimming removed 0 bases from V and 0 bases from J, with 6 bases in between. The table lists this clone with many counts. Its target is unknown. This TCR was recovered from an adult with mismatch repair-deficient cancer. V and J are TRBV6-1 and TRBJ2-7, with TRBD1 as a possible D gene (6 bases). This sample comprised peripheral blood, obtained 4 weeks after starting pembrolizumab. CDR3 amino acids: CASSEADSSYEQYF. The CDR3, as DNA: TGTGCCAGCAGTGAAGCGGACAGCTCCTACGAGCAGTACTTC.